This TCR beta chain emerged from a study of T cells after yellow fever vaccination. Study results and limitations: Few clonotypes appeared in both CD4 and CD8 compartments. Peaking faster, on day 5 versus 15, the secondary response was nonetheless weaker. Post-booster repertoires contained most primary-vaccination clones again (approximately 97% CD4, 85% to 90% CD8).

This clonotype has a handful of counts. The antigen remains unidentified. They built TCR cDNA with 5'RACE template switching, a step that put in a universal primer site and UMIs. TCRdb itself ran the 5' RACE reads through MiXCR, one entry per CDR3 protein. Of around 550,000 distinct CDR3 sequences in the sample, 15% to 20% were seen once. This CDR3 contains 13 residues. Germline V gives CDR1 DFQATT, CDR2 SNEGSKA (reference sequence). The V and J ends lost 6 bases and 3 bases respectively, with 15 bases between them. The chain links TRBV20-1 to TRBJ2-7; a possible D gene is TRBD1 (6 bases). The clonotype was recovered from a man aged 25 to 40 who received the YFV17D yellow fever vaccine. Sequencing used PBMCs, obtained 15 days after the yellow fever booster vaccination. The CDR3 DNA reads TGCAGTGCGTGGGACACCAATAACTACGAGCAGTACTTC. Protein: CSAWDTNNYEQYF.